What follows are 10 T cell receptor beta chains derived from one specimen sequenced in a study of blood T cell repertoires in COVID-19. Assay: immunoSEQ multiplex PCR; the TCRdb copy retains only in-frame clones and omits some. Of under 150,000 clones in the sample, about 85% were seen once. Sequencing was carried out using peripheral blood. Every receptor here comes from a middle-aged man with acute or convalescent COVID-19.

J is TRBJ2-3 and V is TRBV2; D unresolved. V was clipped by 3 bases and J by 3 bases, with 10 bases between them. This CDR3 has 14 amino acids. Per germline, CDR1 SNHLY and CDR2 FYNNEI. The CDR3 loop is CASSDTLVTDTQYF. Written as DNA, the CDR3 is TGTGCCAGCAGTGATACGCTAGTAACAGATACGCAGTATTTT.

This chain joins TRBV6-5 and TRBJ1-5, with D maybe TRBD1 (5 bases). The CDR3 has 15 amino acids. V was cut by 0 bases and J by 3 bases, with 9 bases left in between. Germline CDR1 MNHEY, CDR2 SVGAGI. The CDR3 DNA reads TGTGCCAGCAGTTACTCTCAGGGTCTCAATCAGCCCCAGCATTTT. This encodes CASSYSQGLNQPQHF.

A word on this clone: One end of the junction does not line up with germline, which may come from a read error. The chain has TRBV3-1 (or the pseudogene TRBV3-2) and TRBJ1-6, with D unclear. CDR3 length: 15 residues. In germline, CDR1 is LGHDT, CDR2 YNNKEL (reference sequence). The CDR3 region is CASSQVSGGYSPPHF. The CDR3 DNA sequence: TGTGCCAGCAGCCAAGTAAGTGGAGGGTATTCACCCCCCCACTTT.

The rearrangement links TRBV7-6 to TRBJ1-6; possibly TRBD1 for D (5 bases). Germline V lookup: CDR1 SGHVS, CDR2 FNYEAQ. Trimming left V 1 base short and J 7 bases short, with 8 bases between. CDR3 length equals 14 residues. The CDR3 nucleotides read TGTGCCAGCAGCTTAGAGGGGAGGAATTCACCCCTCCACTTT. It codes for CASSLEGRNSPLHF.

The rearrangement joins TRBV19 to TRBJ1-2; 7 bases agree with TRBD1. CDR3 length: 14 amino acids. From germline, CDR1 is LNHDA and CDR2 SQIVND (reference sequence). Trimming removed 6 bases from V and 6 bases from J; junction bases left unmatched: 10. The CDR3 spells CASSLPGGKNGYTF. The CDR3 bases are TGTGCCAGTAGCCTCCCAGGGGGGAAGAATGGCTACACCTTC.

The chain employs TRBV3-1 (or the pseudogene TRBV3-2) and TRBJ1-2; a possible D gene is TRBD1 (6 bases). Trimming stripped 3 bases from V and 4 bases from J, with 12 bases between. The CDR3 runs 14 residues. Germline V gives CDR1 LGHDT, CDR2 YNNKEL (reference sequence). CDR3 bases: TGTGCCAGCAGCCAGGGCAGGGGAACCTATGGCTACACCTTC. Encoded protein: CASSQGRGTYGYTF.

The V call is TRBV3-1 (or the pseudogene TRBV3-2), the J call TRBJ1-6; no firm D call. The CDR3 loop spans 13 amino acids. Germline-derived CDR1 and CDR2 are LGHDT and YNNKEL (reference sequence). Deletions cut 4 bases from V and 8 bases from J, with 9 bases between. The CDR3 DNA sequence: TGTGCCAGCAGCCCCGGGAGCTATTCACCCCTCCACTTT. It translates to CASSPGSYSPLHF.

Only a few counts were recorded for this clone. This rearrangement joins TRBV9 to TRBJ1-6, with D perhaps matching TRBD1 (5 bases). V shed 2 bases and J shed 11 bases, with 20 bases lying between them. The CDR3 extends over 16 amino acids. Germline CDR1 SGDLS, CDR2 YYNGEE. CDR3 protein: CASSVGDSLIGTPLHF. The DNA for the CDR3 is TGTGCCAGCAGCGTGGGGGACTCGCTAATCGGGACACCCCTCCACTTT.

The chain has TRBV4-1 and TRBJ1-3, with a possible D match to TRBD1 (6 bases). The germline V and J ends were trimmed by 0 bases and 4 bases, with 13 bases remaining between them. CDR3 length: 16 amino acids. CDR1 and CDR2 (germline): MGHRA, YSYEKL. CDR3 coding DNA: TGCGCCAGCAGCCAAGATATGGCAGGGGCCGGAAACACCATATATTTT. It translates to CASSQDMAGAGNTIYF.

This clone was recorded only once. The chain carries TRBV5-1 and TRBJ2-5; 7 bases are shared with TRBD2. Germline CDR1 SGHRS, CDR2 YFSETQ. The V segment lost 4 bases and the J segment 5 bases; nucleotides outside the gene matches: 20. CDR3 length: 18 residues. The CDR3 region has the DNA TGCGCCAGCAGCCTGGGGCTACTGCGGGACTACCAGGAGGAGACCCAGTACTTC. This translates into CASSLGLLRDYQEETQYF.